The T cell receptor (beta chain) under discussion was sequenced for a study of shared clonotypes between healthy human individuals. Measured with immunoSEQ multiplex PCR; TCRdb has only the in-frame clones, and not every one. Here the sample spans approximately 2.5 million clones, roughly 93% being singletons. Germline V gene lookup returns CDR1 DFQATT and CDR2 SNEGSKA (reference sequence). The V and J ends lost 7 bases and 2 bases respectively, with 8 bases between them. This CDR3 spans 11 amino acids. Negatively enriched CD4+ T cells were divided by CD45RA into naive and memory. The sequencing sample was made of naive CD4+ T cells from PBMCs. Specified subset: CD45RA+ positively selected. The sequence was collected from a man aged 18-30 years in good health. Some clones in this sample may be carry-over from other donors' samples. The genes are TRBV20-1 and TRBJ2-5, with D unresolved. The CDR3 DNA reads TGCAGTGGAAGCGTGCAAGAGACCCAGTACTTC. This codes for CSGSVQETQYF.